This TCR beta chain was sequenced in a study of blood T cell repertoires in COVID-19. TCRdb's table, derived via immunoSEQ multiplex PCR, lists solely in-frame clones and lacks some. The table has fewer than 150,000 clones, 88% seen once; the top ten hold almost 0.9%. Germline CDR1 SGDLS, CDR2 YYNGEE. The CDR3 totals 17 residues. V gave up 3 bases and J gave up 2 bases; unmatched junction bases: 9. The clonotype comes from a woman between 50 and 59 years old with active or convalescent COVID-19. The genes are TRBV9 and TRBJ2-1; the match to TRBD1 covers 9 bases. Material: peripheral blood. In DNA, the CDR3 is TGTGCCAGCAGCGCACAAACAGGGGGCGTTGCCTACAATGAGCAGTTCTTC. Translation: CASSAQTGGVAYNEQFF.